One sample yielded the 19 T cell receptor beta chains listed below, sequenced in a study of radiotherapy plus CTLA-4 blockade in lung cancer. Generated by immunoSEQ multiplex PCR, the TCRdb table keeps only in-frame clones and is missing some. The profile shows over 50,000 clones, approximately 80% of them singletons. Source: peripheral blood, taken from a patient treated with radiotherapy plus ipilimumab. The receptors here all came from a human donor with non-small cell lung cancer who had a partial response to radiotherapy plus ipilimumab.

V and J are TRBV5-1 and TRBJ2-1; 7 nucleotides line up with TRBD1. The junction had 3 bases not matched to a gene; V was cut back by 3 bases and J by 0 bases. CDR1 SGHRS and CDR2 YFSETQ come from the germline V gene. The CDR3 has 15 residues. CDR3 bases: TGCGCCAGCAGCTCACAGGGGATCTCCTACAATGAGCAGTTCTTC. Translated, it gives CASSSQGISYNEQFF.

The CDR3 DNA is TGTGCCAGCAGCTTAGTTTCCCAGGGCGCTGTTGAGCAGTTCTTC. It translates to CASSLVSQGAVEQFF. The chain joins TRBV7-9 to TRBJ2-1; a possible D gene is TRBD1 (5 bases). Germline V lookup: CDR1 SEHNR, CDR2 FQNEAQ (reference sequence). The CDR3 is made up of 15 amino acids. V shed 1 base and J shed 9 bases, with 16 bases lying between them.

This sequence joins TRBV6-1 and TRBJ2-7; 8 bases match TRBD1. V was clipped by 3 bases and J by 4 bases; unmatched bases: 14. There are 17 residues in the CDR3. Per germline, CDR1 MNHNS and CDR2 SASEGT. The CDR3 protein is CASSDYEGTGTPYEQYF. The CDR3 bases are TGTGCCAGCAGTGATTACGAGGGGACAGGTACCCCTTACGAGCAGTACTTC.

The rearrangement joins TRBV5-1 to TRBJ1-2; TRBD1 is a possible D gene (5 bases). The germline CDR1 and CDR2 sequences are SGHRS and YFSETQ. The CDR3 covers 13 residues. Trimming left V 0 bases short and J 3 bases short, with 6 bases between. This CDR3 is CASSLVGDYGYTF. The DNA of the CDR3 is TGCGCCAGCAGCTTGGTAGGGGACTATGGCTACACCTTC.

The chain combines TRBV5-4 with TRBJ2-1; a weak D match, TRBD2 (6 bases). Per germline, CDR1 SGHNT and CDR2 YYREEE (reference sequence). The CDR3 runs to 14 residues. The V gene lost 4 bases and the J gene lost 9 bases, with 17 bases spanning the gap. The CDR3 sequence is CASSLGTGGFEQFF. CDR3 DNA: TGTGCCAGCAGCCTTGGAACCGGGGGATTTGAGCAGTTCTTC.

In this sample, this clone turned up once. The chain combines TRBV10-2 with TRBJ2-2; 13 bases agree with TRBD2. This CDR3 region has 18 residues. In germline, CDR1 is WSHSY, CDR2 SAAADI. V trimming: 5 bases; J trimming: 0 bases; junction bases outside the gene matches: 6. CDR3 sequence reads: CASSRGLAGFANTGELFF. In DNA, the CDR3 is TGCGCCAGCAGTCGGGGACTAGCGGGGTTCGCGAACACCGGGGAGCTGTTTTTT.

The V and J genes are TRBV6-5 and TRBJ2-7, with TRBD2 as a possible D gene (5 bases). V lost 0 bases, J lost 3 bases, and 9 bases lay in between. Per germline, CDR1 MNHEY and CDR2 SVGAGI. The CDR3 contains 14 residues. The CDR3 DNA reads as TGTGCCAGCAGTTACTCTATAGGGAGCTACGAGCAGTACTTC. This translates into CASSYSIGSYEQYF.

The chain joins TRBV4-1 to TRBJ2-7; the D is unclear. Trimming pared 4 bases from V and 4 bases from J, leaving 14 bases between. CDR3 length: 14 residues. CDR1 is MGHRA, CDR2 YSYEKL, per germline. The DNA for the CDR3 is TGCGCCAGCAGCCCTTTCGGGTTCAGTTACGAGCAGTACTTC. As protein: CASSPFGFSYEQYF.

This chain uses TRBV6-1 with TRBJ1-4; D is undetermined. With 1 base removed from V and 4 bases from J, the gap between germline ends came to 13 bases. This CDR3 comprises 16 residues. Germline-derived CDR1 and CDR2 are MNHNS and SASEGT. The CDR3 DNA sequence: TGTGCCAGCAGTGAAGGAGTGTCGGGGAATAATGAAAAACTGTTTTTT. Residues: CASSEGVSGNNEKLFF.

The J gene is TRBJ2-7, the V gene TRBV5-5; D is perhaps TRBD1 (7 bases). The CDR3 consists of 15 residues. V was trimmed by 0 bases and J by 2 bases, leaving 12 bases between them. Germline-derived CDR1 and CDR2 are SGHKS and YYEKEE (reference sequence). The CDR3 DNA reads TGTGCCAGCAGCTTGGAGACAGGGAGGACCTACGAGCAGTACTTC. This encodes CASSLETGRTYEQYF.

The gene calls are TRBV15 and TRBJ1-2; D is possibly TRBD1 (6 bases). Trimming stripped 0 bases from V and 5 bases from J, with 10 bases between. Germline lookup yields CDR1 LNHNV and CDR2 YYDKDF (reference sequence). CDR3 length: 14 amino acids. The CDR3 nucleotides are TGTGCCACCAGCAGAGATCGGACAGCATATGGCTACACCTTC. Translation: CATSRDRTAYGYTF.

V and J are TRBV5-1 and TRBJ2-2; TRBD1 aligns across 7 bases. This CDR3 has 17 residues. The ends lost 7 bases at V and 4 bases at J; junction bases unmatched: 16. Germline V gene lookup returns CDR1 SGHRS and CDR2 YFSETQ. The CDR3: CASGSGTVIGGTGELFF. CDR3 in DNA: TGCGCCAGCGGGTCCGGGACAGTCATTGGGGGCACCGGGGAGCTGTTTTTT.

The chain uses TRBV5-1 and TRBJ2-2, with 11 bases matching TRBD2. Unmatched junction bases numbered 6, after V lost 4 bases and J lost 4 bases. CDR1 is SGHRS and CDR2 is YFSETQ in the germline V gene. The CDR3 contains 16 residues. The CDR3 nucleotides read TGCGCCAGCAGCGCCGATAGCGGGGGGGCCACCGGGGAGCTGTTTTTT. This codes for CASSADSGGATGELFF.

V and J are TRBV5-1 and TRBJ1-1; TRBD1 is a possible D gene (5 bases). Trimming left V 0 bases short and J 4 bases short, with 13 bases between. Looked up from germline, CDR1 is SGHRS and CDR2 is YFSETQ. There are 15 residues in the CDR3. The CDR3: CASSLGGGGATEAFF. DNA for the CDR3: TGCGCCAGCAGCTTGGGGGGAGGAGGGGCCACTGAAGCTTTCTTT.

Comment on this clone: This sample also contains other DNA sequences that code for the same CDR3. The CDR3 is CASSLASMNTEAFF. The CDR3 nucleotides are TGCGCCAGCAGCTTGGCGAGCATGAACACTGAAGCTTTCTTT. This chain uses TRBV5-1 with TRBJ1-1; D unresolved. V was clipped by 0 bases and J by 0 bases, with 6 bases between them. CDR1 and CDR2 from the germline V gene are SGHRS and YFSETQ. The CDR3 sequence is 14 residues long.

The chain employs TRBV5-1 and TRBJ1-5; 9 bases fit TRBD1. From germline, CDR1 is SGHRS and CDR2 YFSETQ. The length of the CDR3 is 14 residues. J gave up 6 bases and V 4 bases, and 5 bases lay outside the gene matches. The CDR3 here is CASSTTGGIQPQHF. CDR3 coding DNA: TGCGCCAGCAGCACGACAGGGGGAATTCAGCCCCAGCATTTT.

V and J are TRBV6-1 and TRBJ2-7; 10 nucleotides align to TRBD2. Losses at the gene ends were 3 bases for V and 5 bases for J; bases not matched to a gene: 13. This CDR3 has 17 residues. The germline gives CDR1 MNHNS, CDR2 SASEGT. CDR3 protein: CASSEASGGPRLDEQYF. The CDR3 bases are TGTGCCAGCAGTGAGGCTAGCGGGGGCCCCCGGCTGGACGAGCAGTACTTC.

The chain recombines TRBV9 with TRBJ1-4; maybe TRBD1 (6 bases). Trimming took off 0 bases at V and 8 bases at J, with 17 bases between the two ends. The CDR3 loop spans 16 amino acids. In germline, CDR1 is SGDLS, CDR2 YYNGEE. This CDR3 reads CASSVGAGARSEKLFF. The CDR3 coding sequence is TGTGCCAGCAGCGTAGGGGCGGGGGCGCGTAGCGAAAAACTGTTTTTT.

This clone showed up just a few times. The chain has TRBV5-1 and TRBJ2-1; perhaps TRBD2 as D (7 bases). Germline V gene lookup returns CDR1 SGHRS and CDR2 YFSETQ. This CDR3 has 16 amino acids. Deletions cut 1 base from V and 1 base from J, with 12 bases between. CDR3 bases: TGCGCCAGCAGCTTGACTAGGGGGGGGTCCTACAATGAGCAGTTCTTC. Protein sequence: CASSLTRGGSYNEQFF.